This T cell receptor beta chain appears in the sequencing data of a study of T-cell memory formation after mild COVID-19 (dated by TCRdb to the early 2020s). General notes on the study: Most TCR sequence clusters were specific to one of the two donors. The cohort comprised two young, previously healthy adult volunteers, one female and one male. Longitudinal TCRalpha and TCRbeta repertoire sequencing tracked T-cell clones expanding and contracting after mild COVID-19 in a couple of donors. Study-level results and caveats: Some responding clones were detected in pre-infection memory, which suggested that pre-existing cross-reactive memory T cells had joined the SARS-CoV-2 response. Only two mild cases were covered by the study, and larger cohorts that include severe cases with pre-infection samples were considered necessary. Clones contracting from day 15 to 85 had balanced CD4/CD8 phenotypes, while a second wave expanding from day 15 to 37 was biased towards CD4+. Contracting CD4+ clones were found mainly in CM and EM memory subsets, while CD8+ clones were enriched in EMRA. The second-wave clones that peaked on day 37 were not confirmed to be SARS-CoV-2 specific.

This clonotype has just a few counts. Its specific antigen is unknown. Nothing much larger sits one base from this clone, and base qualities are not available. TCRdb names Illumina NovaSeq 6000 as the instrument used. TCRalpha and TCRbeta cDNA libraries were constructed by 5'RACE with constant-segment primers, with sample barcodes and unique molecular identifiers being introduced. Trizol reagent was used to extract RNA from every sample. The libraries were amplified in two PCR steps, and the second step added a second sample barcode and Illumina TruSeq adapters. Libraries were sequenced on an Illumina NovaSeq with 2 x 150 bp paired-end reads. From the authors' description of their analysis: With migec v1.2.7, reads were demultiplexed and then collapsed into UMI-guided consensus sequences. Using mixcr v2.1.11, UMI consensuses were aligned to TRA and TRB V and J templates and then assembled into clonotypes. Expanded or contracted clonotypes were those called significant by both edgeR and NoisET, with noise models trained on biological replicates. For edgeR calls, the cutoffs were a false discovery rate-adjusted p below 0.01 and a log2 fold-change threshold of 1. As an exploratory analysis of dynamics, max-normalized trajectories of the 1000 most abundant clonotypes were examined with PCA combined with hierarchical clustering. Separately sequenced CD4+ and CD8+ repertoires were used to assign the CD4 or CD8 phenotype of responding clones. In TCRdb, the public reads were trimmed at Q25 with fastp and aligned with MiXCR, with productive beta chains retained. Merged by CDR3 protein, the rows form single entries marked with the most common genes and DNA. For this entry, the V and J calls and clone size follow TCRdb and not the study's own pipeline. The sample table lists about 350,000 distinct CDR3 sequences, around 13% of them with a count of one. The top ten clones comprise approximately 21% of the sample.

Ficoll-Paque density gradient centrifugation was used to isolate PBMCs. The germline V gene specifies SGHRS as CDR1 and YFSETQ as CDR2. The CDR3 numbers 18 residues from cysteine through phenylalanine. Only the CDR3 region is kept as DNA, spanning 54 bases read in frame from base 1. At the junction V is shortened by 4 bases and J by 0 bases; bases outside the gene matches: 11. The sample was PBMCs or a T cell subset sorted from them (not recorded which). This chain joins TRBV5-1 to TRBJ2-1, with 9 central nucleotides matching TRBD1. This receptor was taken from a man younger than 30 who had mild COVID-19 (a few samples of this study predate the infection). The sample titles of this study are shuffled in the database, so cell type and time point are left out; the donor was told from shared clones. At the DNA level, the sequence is TGCGCCAGCAGCGACGGTAACAGGGGGCAGAGCTCCTACAATGAGCAGTTCTTC. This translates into CASSDGNRGQSSYNEQFF.